One sample yielded the 10 T cell receptor beta chains listed below, sequenced in a study of blood T cell repertoires in COVID-19. Assay: immunoSEQ multiplex PCR; the TCRdb copy retains only in-frame clones and omits some. This sample has some 350,000 clones, with about 87% found just once. Sequenced input: peripheral blood. These receptors were obtained from a human donor in a cohort sampled during active COVID-19.

The chain uses TRBV10-3 and TRBJ2-5; 9 bases are a match to TRBD2. Germline trimming cut 3 bases from V and 6 bases from J; bases unmatched to any gene: 8. Germline CDR1 reads ENHRY; CDR2 reads SYGVKD. There are 15 residues in the CDR3. This CDR3 reads CAISDAGGAAKTQYF. In DNA, the CDR3 is TGTGCCATCAGTGATGCGGGGGGGGCGGCGAAGACCCAGTACTTC.

This chain uses TRBV9 with TRBJ1-3, with 7 bases identical to TRBD1. Trimming took 4 bases from V and 7 from J; bases not matched to a gene: 8. The CDR3 consists of 14 residues. The V gene's germline CDR1 is SGDLS and CDR2 YYNGEE. The CDR3 region has the DNA TGTGCCAGCAGCCAGGCTACAGGGGACAACACCATATATTTT. As protein: CASSQATGDNTIYF.

V and J are TRBV2 and TRBJ2-5, with 8 nucleotides matching TRBD2. The trim removed 11 bases at V and 5 bases at J, leaving 7 bases unmatched. The CDR3 contains 12 residues. Germline CDR1 and CDR2: SNHLY and FYNNEI. CDR3 sequence reads: CASSASGETQYF. CDR3 DNA: TGTGCCTCTTCGGCTAGCGGGGAGACCCAGTACTTC.

The chain joins TRBV3-1 (or the pseudogene TRBV3-2) to TRBJ2-5; 8 bases agree with TRBD2. The germline V gene encodes CDR1 LGHDT and CDR2 YNNKEL (reference sequence). J gave up 1 base and V 7 bases, and 5 bases lay outside the gene matches. The CDR3 spans 14 residues. The CDR3: CASTYGGGQETQYF. The CDR3 nucleotides read TGTGCCAGCACCTACGGGGGGGGCCAAGAGACCCAGTACTTC.

The J gene is TRBJ1-2, the V gene TRBV30, with D perhaps matching TRBD1 (5 bases). Trimming removed 8 bases at V and 6 bases at J, with 22 bases between. The germline V gene encodes CDR1 GTSNPN and CDR2 SVGIG (reference sequence). The CDR3 length is 14 residues. CDR3 region: CARGQTGGFNGYTF. CDR3 coding DNA: TGTGCCCGAGGACAAACAGGTGGTTTCAATGGCTACACCTTC.

This clone was counted once. The chain carries TRBV3-1 (or the pseudogene TRBV3-2) and TRBJ2-2; 10 nucleotides align to TRBD1. J gave up 3 bases and V 6 bases, and 1 base lay outside the gene matches. Germline V lookup: CDR1 LGHDT, CDR2 YNNKEL (reference sequence). CDR3 length equals 14 residues. The CDR3 region is CASRGTGDTGELFF. The CDR3 DNA reads as TGTGCCAGCAGGGGGACAGGGGACACCGGGGAGCTGTTTTTT.

V is TRBV25-1 and J is TRBJ2-1, with D hard to call. With 0 bases removed from V and 6 bases from J, the gap between germline ends came to 9 bases. Germline lookup yields CDR1 MGHDK and CDR2 SYGVNS. There are 14 residues in the CDR3. For the CDR3, the DNA is TGTGCCAGCAGTGAATATCCCACGGGCAATGAGCAGTTCTTC. Its translation: CASSEYPTGNEQFF.

The chain links TRBV7-6 to TRBJ2-1; 7 positions match TRBD2. Losses at the gene ends were 3 bases for V and 7 bases for J; bases not matched to a gene: 21. Germline V gene sequence: CDR1 SGHVS, CDR2 FNYEAQ. The CDR3 totals 19 residues. The CDR3 is CASSLGEGQITFWFNEQFF. The CDR3 DNA sequence: TGTGCCAGCAGCTTGGGGGAGGGCCAAATCACCTTTTGGTTTAATGAGCAGTTCTTC.

The chain joins TRBV6-5 to TRBJ1-3; D is perhaps TRBD1 (5 bases). The germline V gene has CDR1 MNHEY and CDR2 SVGAGI. Trimming removed 6 bases from V and 0 bases from J, with 9 bases in between. This CDR3 is built from 14 residues. The CDR3, as DNA: TGTGCCAGCAGCACAGGCTTCTCTGGAAACACCATATATTTT. It specifies CASSTGFSGNTIYF.

The chain has TRBV7-9 and TRBJ2-3; 8 positions agree with TRBD2. Germline V gene data show CDR1 as SEHNR and CDR2 as FQNEAQ (reference sequence). Trimming cost V 5 bases and J 4 bases; bases outside gene matches: 17. The CDR3 consists of 18 residues. CDR3 nucleotides: TGTGCCAGCAGCCCCCTAGGAGCGGGGGTTAAGGGTGCAGATACGCAGTATTTT. Its translation is CASSPLGAGVKGADTQYF.